This TCR beta chain was sequenced for a study of blood T cells in healthy people across ages. Overall study findings and caveats: Total diversity from one million sequenced T cells was likely underestimated. When set beside aged donors, long-lived donors presented more naive CD4+ cells and higher diversity.

A second PCR of 7 to 11 cycles used a sample-barcoded 5' primer and a J-beta primer mix. TCRdb re-called the 5' RACE reads through MiXCR, storing one row per CDR3 protein. The sample consists of around 1,000,000 distinct CDR3 sequences, less than 25% of them appearing once. Comments on this clonotype: Its antigen is not known. A much larger clone is a single base away; this may be a read error.

From germline, CDR1 is PRHDT and CDR2 FYEKMQ (reference sequence). This CDR3 has 17 amino acids. These sequences were also reported in another study, on T cells of mothers and their children. As reported in that work: Overlap ran slightly, non-significantly higher for related than unrelated mother-child pairs.

Sequencing was carried out using blood. This chain connects TRBV13 to TRBJ1-6; weak D call: TRBD1 (6 bases). This clonotype was sampled from a girl aged 2 to 9 in good health. The CDR3 coding sequence is TGTGCCAGCAGCGTGGGGGGGGCGGGAACGTCCAATTCAGCCCTCCACTTT. Translating it yields CASSVGGAGTSNSALHF. Together with reference TRBV13 and TRBJ1-6, the CDR3 gives the full variable domain: AAGVIQSPRHLIKEKRETATLKCYPIPRHDTVYWYQQGPGQDPQFLISFYEKMQSDKGSIPDRFSAQQFSDYHSELNMSSLELGDSALYFCASSVGGAGTSNSALHFGNGTRLTVT.